One and the same sample provided the 3 T cell receptor beta chains below, sequenced in a study of blood T cell repertoires in COVID-19. Clones were read by immunoSEQ multiplex PCR, and TCRdb kept only the in-frame ones, dropping some. The sample has about 240,000 clones, around 85% seen once. Sequencing was done on a sample of PBMCs or T cells enriched from blood (not recorded which). These receptors all stem from a middle-aged woman with acute COVID-19.

The chain combines TRBV2 with TRBJ2-1, with D tentatively TRBD1 (5 bases). V dropped 2 bases and J dropped 1 base, with 15 bases sitting between them. This CDR3 spans 17 amino acids. Looked up from germline, CDR1 is SNHLY and CDR2 is FYNNEI. DNA of the CDR3: TGTGCCAGCAGTGAAAGTAGGGGTCAATGGTCCTACAATGAGCAGTTCTTC. It codes for CASSESRGQWSYNEQFF.

This chain joins TRBV27 and TRBJ2-5; 10 nucleotides match TRBD2. The V segment lost 7 bases and the J segment 5 bases; nucleotides outside the gene matches: 7. CDR3 length: 14 residues. Germline CDR1 MNHEY, CDR2 SMNVEV (reference sequence). The CDR3 here is CASKPSGSRETQYF. CDR3 bases: TGTGCCAGCAAACCTAGCGGGAGTAGGGAGACCCAGTACTTC.

The chain joins TRBV4-1 to TRBJ2-2; D perhaps matches TRBD1 (6 bases). V was clipped by 5 bases and J by 5 bases, with 12 bases between them. Per the germline V gene, CDR1 is MGHRA and CDR2 is YSYEKL. The CDR3 length is 14 residues. CDR3 loop: CASSTQGLTGELFF. The DNA for the CDR3 is TGCGCCAGCAGCACGCAGGGGCTAACCGGGGAGCTGTTTTTT.